The rows below give T cell receptor beta chains drawn from one sample of a study of beta chain features in type 1 diabetes. The protocol was immunoSEQ multiplex PCR, while the TCRdb copy is restricted to in-frame clones and leaves out a portion. The profile covers roughly 350,000 clones, with over 8.5% appearing a single time and approximately 0.6% taken by the ten largest. The sample consisted of central memory CD4+ T cells from blood. The receptors here all came from a man younger than 40 with type 1 diabetes. Each CDR3 is given without its conserved first and last residue. A D gene is named only where the DNA matches it firmly.

-	TRBV4-1	TRBJ2-3	ASSQTGGYTQY
-	TRBV4-1	TRBJ2-7	ASSQVGAEQY
-	TRBV19	TRBJ2-3	ASSREDTDTQY
TRBD1	TRBV7-2	TRBJ1-2	ASSFPPYRQGGYT
-	TRBV5-1	TRBJ2-2	ASSFGQVLTTGELF
TRBD1	TRBV19	TRBJ1-5	ASSGTGGGQPQH
-	TRBV6-6	TRBJ2-7	ASSQQGLREQY
-	TRBV28	TRBJ1-4	ASTMRDRSTNEKLF
-	TRBV29-1	TRBJ1-2	SVDREDYGYT
TRBD1	TRBV4-2	TRBJ1-2	ASSQRGEGARGYT
-	TRBV28	TRBJ2-7	ASSRRVSYEQY
TRBD2	TRBV5-1	TRBJ2-3	ASSSGGDTDTQY
TRBD2	TRBV30	TRBJ2-1	AWSGGTSEYNEQF
TRBD1	TRBV7-9	TRBJ1-1	ASSLGGQGGTEAF
-	TRBV7-9	TRBJ2-6	ASSKPISGANVLT
-	TRBV27	TRBJ2-1	ASSPRGNLHEQF
-	TRBV6-5	TRBJ1-1	ASSYSIGMNTEAF
-	TRBV5-4	TRBJ1-3	ASSPVSTGNTIY
-	TRBV6-6	TRBJ1-1	ASSYESTLDTEAF
TRBD1	TRBV28	TRBJ1-1	ASRDRGRTEAF
-	TRBV6-6	TRBJ2-5	ASSYNRFETQY
-	TRBV11-2	TRBJ2-2	ASNREDYMNTGELF
-	TRBV6-1	TRBJ1-2	ASSESVPAGSMGYT
TRBD2	TRBV28	TRBJ2-5	ASRLAGPGETQY
-	TRBV12-2	TRBJ2-7	ASRLPLEREKNEQY
TRBD2	TRBV19	TRBJ2-1	ASSMRTSGLDLSSYNEQF
TRBD1	TRBV10-3	TRBJ1-1	AVGQGTAEAF
-	TRBV19	TRBJ1-1	ASRTESNTEAF
TRBD2	TRBV7-2	TRBJ2-3	ASQPTSARTDTQY
-	TRBV4-2	TRBJ2-6	ASSQAVSGANVLT
TRBD1	TRBV30	TRBJ2-2	AWTQGAHISGELF
-	TRBV13	TRBJ1-1	ASSTWGRGNTEAF
-	TRBV7-9	TRBJ2-7	ASSSHSETYEQY
TRBD1	TRBV5-4	TRBJ2-5	ASSTGRGQETQY